These 25 T cell receptor beta chains were sequenced from one sample in a study of T cells in Graves' hyperthyroidism and ophthalmopathy. The CDR3 regions of TCR beta were amplified from RNA transcripts. Primed by the HTBI set, a first-round RT-PCR was run on the TCR CDR3. TCRdb re-analysed the multiplex PCR reads in MiXCR, keeping a single row per CDR3 protein. Of around 500,000 distinct CDR3 sequences in the sample, roughly 15% were seen once. The sample taken for sequencing was blood. Every receptor here comes from a woman aged 30 to 39 with Graves' ophthalmopathy.

This clonotype was counted ten times or more. The J gene is TRBJ2-7, the V gene TRBV4-2; TRBD1 is a possible D gene (5 bases). V lost 0 bases and J 4 bases, leaving 10 bases between the germline ends. CDR1 LGHNA and CDR2 YNFKEQ come from the germline V gene. CDR3 length equals 14 residues. In DNA form, the CDR3 reads TGTGCCAGCAGCCAAGACAGGGTTGGGTACGAGCAGTACTTC. As protein: CASSQDRVGYEQYF.

This clonotype was seen more than once but under ten times. V usage is TRBV5-6 and J usage is TRBJ2-7; 12 bases match TRBD2. The CDR3 totals 16 residues. V was clipped by 3 bases and J by 5 bases; unmatched bases: 9. Germline CDR1 and CDR2: SGHDT and YYEEEE. The CDR3 loop reads CASSWTSGMKIDEQYF. DNA for the CDR3: TGTGCCAGCAGCTGGACTAGCGGGATGAAGATTGACGAGCAGTACTTC.

This clonotype was seen many times. This chain connects TRBV20-1 to TRBJ2-7; possibly TRBD1 or TRBD2 for D (5 bases each). V shed 5 bases and J shed 2 bases, with 13 bases lying between them. Germline V gene lookup returns CDR1 DFQATT and CDR2 SNEGSKA (reference sequence). This CDR3 comprises 13 residues. The CDR3 nucleotides are TGCAGTGCTGCCGCCGGGGCCACCTACGAGCAGTACTTC. Its protein product is CSAAAGATYEQYF.

This clonotype has a handful of counts. This CDR3 reads CASSRMTDAYEQYF. The CDR3 DNA reads as TGTGCCAGCAGCCGGATGACAGACGCCTACGAGCAGTACTTC. V usage is TRBV4-2 and J usage is TRBJ2-7, with D possibly TRBD1 on 5 matching bases. Germline V gene lookup returns CDR1 LGHNA and CDR2 YNFKEQ. V was pared by 4 bases and J by 2 bases, with 12 bases between. The CDR3 spans 14 residues.

The chain is built from TRBV28 and TRBJ1-2; D remains ambiguous. Between the trimmed V and J ends, which lost 4 bases and 4 bases, there was a span of 16 bases. This CDR3 contains 15 residues. Germline loops: CDR1 MDHEN, CDR2 SYDVKM. The CDR3 protein is CASSSRRGRAYGYTF. The DNA for the CDR3 is TGTGCCAGCAGTTCACGACGAGGCCGGGCCTATGGCTACACCTTC.

This clonotype was recorded many times. This chain joins TRBV2 and TRBJ2-7; no reliable D call. The V end was cut by 2 bases, the J end by 4 bases, with 0 bases between. Germline CDR1 and CDR2: SNHLY and FYNNEI. This CDR3 region has 10 residues. The CDR3 DNA follows: TGTGCCAGCAGTGAATACGAGCAGTACTTC. The encoded protein is CASSEYEQYF.

This rearrangement joins TRBV2 to TRBJ1-3; unclear D gene. Deletions cut 8 bases from V and 3 bases from J, with 17 bases between. CDR1 is SNHLY and CDR2 is FYNNEI in the germline V gene. The CDR3 spans 15 residues. The CDR3 sequence: CASPGKGMGGNTIYF. CDR3 DNA sequence: TGTGCCAGCCCTGGGAAGGGAATGGGTGGAAACACCATATATTTT.

The chain joins TRBV7-9 to TRBJ2-5; 10 nucleotides align to TRBD2. J was trimmed by 5 bases and V by 5 bases; bases with no gene match: 14. Germline V CDR1 and CDR2: SEHNR, FQNEAQ (reference sequence). There are 17 residues in the CDR3. The CDR3 DNA reads TGTGCCAGCAGCCCCTTCCTTACTAGCGGGATTGGTGAGACCCAGTACTTC. Translating gives CASSPFLTSGIGETQYF.

This clonotype was counted at least ten times. The V and J genes are TRBV11-2 and TRBJ2-7; 10 nucleotides align to TRBD2. The CDR3 length is 15 residues. Per germline, CDR1 SGHAT and CDR2 FQNNGV. V shed 1 base and J 2 bases; nucleotides not matched to a gene: 2. The CDR3 reads CASSLVSGRTYEQYF. The CDR3 DNA sequence: TGTGCCAGCAGCTTAGTTAGCGGGAGGACCTACGAGCAGTACTTC.

The chain has TRBV6-2 or TRBV6-3 and TRBJ2-1, with D perhaps matching TRBD2 (6 bases). The CDR3 runs 16 residues. Trimming took 0 bases from V and 4 from J, leaving 13 bases between them. Germline assignment: CDR1 MNHEY and CDR2 SVGEGT. As DNA, the CDR3 is TGTGCCAGCAGTTACTCGGGGGGAGTGGGTTACAATGAGCAGTTCTTC. This translates into CASSYSGGVGYNEQFF.

Here the CDR3 reads CASSPRPGGDTEAFF. As DNA, the CDR3 is TGTGCCAGCAGCCCAAGACCGGGGGGGGACACTGAAGCTTTCTTT. The chain joins TRBV7-9 to TRBJ1-1; a possible D gene is TRBD1 (5 bases). In germline, CDR1 is SEHNR, CDR2 FQNEAQ (reference sequence). The V and J ends lost 5 bases and 3 bases respectively, with 16 bases between them. The CDR3 consists of 15 residues.

This clonotype was seen a few times. This chain connects TRBV5-6 to TRBJ2-5; 9 bases align to TRBD1. The CDR3 has 15 residues. CDR1 is SGHDT and CDR2 is YYEEEE in the germline V gene. V lost 0 bases, J lost 5 bases, and 5 bases stayed unmatched. CDR3: CASSLAGQGSETQYF. CDR3 bases: TGTGCCAGCAGCTTGGCGGGACAGGGTAGTGAGACCCAGTACTTC.

This clonotype was detected only once. This clone may be a read error of a much larger clone one base away. The gene calls are TRBV28 and TRBJ2-1; 9 positions match TRBD2. V lost 11 bases to trimming and J lost 2 bases; unmatched junction nucleotides: 7. This CDR3 contains 14 residues. The germline V gene encodes CDR1 MDHEN and CDR2 SYDVKM. The CDR3 DNA is TGTGCCGGCAACGGCGGGAGGGCCTACAATGAGCAGTTCTTC. Translated, it gives CAGNGGRAYNEQFF.

This chain uses TRBV6-2 or TRBV6-3 with TRBJ2-3; 7 bases match TRBD2. Germline assignment: CDR1 MNHEY and CDR2 SVGEGT. Germline trimming cut 7 bases from V and 1 base from J; bases unmatched to any gene: 8. The CDR3 runs to 15 residues. CDR3 region: CASTQDTSGTDTQYF. The DNA for the CDR3 is TGTGCCAGCACCCAGGACACTAGCGGCACAGATACGCAGTATTTT.

There are many counts of this clonotype. The V call is TRBV20-1, the J call TRBJ2-7; D may be TRBD1 (5 bases). This CDR3 is built from 14 residues. Germline-derived CDR1 and CDR2 are DFQATT and SNEGSKA (reference sequence). Trimming took 5 bases from V and 6 from J, leaving 20 bases between them. CDR3: CSASIDRRLGEQYF. For the CDR3, the DNA is TGCAGTGCTTCAATAGACAGACGCCTGGGCGAGCAGTACTTC.

The sample holds many counts of this clonotype. The V call is TRBV12-3 or TRBV12-4, the J call TRBJ2-7; D not resolved. The V end was cut by 6 bases, the J end by 4 bases, with 10 bases between. The CDR3 contains 12 residues. This chain's CDR3 is CASSRFNYEQYF. DNA of the CDR3: TGTGCCAGCAGCCGTTTTAATTACGAGCAGTACTTC.

This clonotype was recorded a few times. CDR3 DNA sequence: TGTGCCAGCAGTTTATATAGCGGGGGACTCTCCTACAATGAGCAGTTCTTC. Translated, it gives CASSLYSGGLSYNEQFF. V is TRBV27 and J is TRBJ2-1; 9 bases are shared with TRBD2. The CDR3 contains 17 residues. Germline CDR1 and CDR2: MNHEY and SMNVEV (reference sequence). V lost 1 base and J lost 0; bases outside the gene matches: 4.

This clonotype has a count of ten or more. V is TRBV20-1 and J is TRBJ1-5, with 11 bases identical to TRBD1. With 1 base clipped from V and 2 bases from J, the junction kept 7 bases outside the gene matches. The germline gives CDR1 DFQATT, CDR2 SNEGSKA (reference sequence). The CDR3 sequence is 17 residues long. CDR3 amino acids: CSARALRTGGGNQPQHF. The CDR3 coding sequence is TGCAGTGCTAGAGCCTTGAGGACAGGGGGCGGCAATCAGCCCCAGCATTTT.

A few counts support this clonotype. The chain couples TRBV4-1 to TRBJ2-7; D is perhaps TRBD2 (6 bases). CDR1 is MGHRA and CDR2 is YSYEKL in the germline V gene. V gave up 0 bases and J gave up 2 bases, with 17 bases separating them. The CDR3 is 17 amino acids. CDR3 sequence (DNA): TGCGCCAGCAGCCAAGATTTAATAACGGGAGCGACCTACGAGCAGTACTTC. Encoded protein: CASSQDLITGATYEQYF.

This clonotype appeared a few times. The chain couples TRBV2 to TRBJ2-3; 9 bases agree with TRBD2. The CDR3 totals 15 residues. The ends lost 3 bases at V and 5 bases at J; junction bases unmatched: 6. CDR1 and CDR2 from the germline V gene are SNHLY and FYNNEI. For the CDR3, the DNA is TGTGCCAGCAGTGATCAGCGGGAGGCGGTAGATACGCAGTATTTT. This gives the protein CASSDQREAVDTQYF. Supplemented by reference TRBV2 and TRBJ2-3, the full variable domain reads EPEVTQTPSHQVTQMGQEVILRCVPISNHLYFYWYRQILGQKVEFLVSFYNNEISEKSEIFDDQFSVERPDGSNFTLKIRSTKLEDSAMYFCASSDQREAVDTQYFGPGTRLTVL.

The V gene is TRBV6-1, the J gene TRBJ2-7; 9 bases are shared with TRBD2. The CDR3 runs to 14 residues. The V and J ends lost 5 bases and 4 bases, in that order; junction bases with no gene match: 6. In germline, CDR1 is MNHNS, CDR2 SASEGT. This chain's CDR3 is CASSPYLAGYEQYF. In DNA, the CDR3 is TGTGCCAGCAGTCCCTATCTAGCGGGATACGAGCAGTACTTC.

The chain employs TRBV19 and TRBJ1-1, with 7 bases that match TRBD1. V lost 8 bases to trimming and J lost 4 bases; unmatched junction nucleotides: 4. The CDR3 is 12 amino acids. The germline gives CDR1 LNHDA, CDR2 SQIVND (reference sequence). CDR3 sequence: CASRQGGTEAFF. The CDR3 bases are TGTGCCAGTCGACAGGGCGGCACTGAAGCTTTCTTT.

This clonotype was seen at least ten times. The CDR3 sequence is CASSLGLAGGETQYF. Written as DNA, the CDR3 is TGCGCCAGCAGCTTGGGACTAGCGGGAGGTGAGACCCAGTACTTC. The chain joins TRBV5-1 to TRBJ2-5; TRBD2 matches 13 bases. Germline V CDR1 and CDR2: SGHRS, YFSETQ. This CDR3 has 15 residues. After removal of 0 bases from V and 5 bases from J, the junction contained 1 base not matched to a gene.

In its sample, this clonotype was seen many times. The chain has TRBV19 and TRBJ2-7; no clear D gene. Germline CDR1 LNHDA, CDR2 SQIVND (reference sequence). Trimming left V 3 bases short and J 1 base short, with 13 bases between. The CDR3 covers 15 residues. CDR3 region: CASSMDVWASYEQYF. The CDR3 coding sequence is TGTGCCAGTAGTATGGATGTGTGGGCGTCCTACGAGCAGTACTTC.

This clonotype came up many times. The chain recombines TRBV29-1 with TRBJ2-3; 14 positions match TRBD2. CDR1 and CDR2 (germline): SQVTM, ANQGSEA. The CDR3 extends over 16 amino acids. The V and J ends lost 5 bases and 3 bases, in that order; junction bases with no gene match: 7. This CDR3 reads CSVLGLAGVGTDTQYF. The CDR3 DNA follows: TGCAGCGTTCTGGGACTAGCGGGAGTTGGTACAGATACGCAGTATTTT.